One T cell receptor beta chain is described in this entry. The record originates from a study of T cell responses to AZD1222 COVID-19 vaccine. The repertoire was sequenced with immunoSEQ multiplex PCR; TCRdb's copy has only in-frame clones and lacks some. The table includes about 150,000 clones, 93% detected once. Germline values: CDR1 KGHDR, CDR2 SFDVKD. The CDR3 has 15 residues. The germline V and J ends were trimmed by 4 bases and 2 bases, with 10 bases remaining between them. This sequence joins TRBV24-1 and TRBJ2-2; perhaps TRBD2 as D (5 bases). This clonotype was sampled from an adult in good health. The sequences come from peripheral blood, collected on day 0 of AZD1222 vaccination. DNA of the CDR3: TGTGCCACCAGTGACATCGGGATTAACACCGGGGAGCTGTTTTTT. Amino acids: CATSDIGINTGELFF.